This TCR beta chain originates from a study of regulatory T cells in long-lasting Graves disease. Looking at the study overall: Persistent cases were those of Graves' disease that involved over 5 years of antithyroid drugs with positive TSH receptor antibodies.

Specified time point: persistent/refractory GD, antithyroid drugs over 5 years with positive TRAb. Isolated PBMC RNA provided the starting material for the TCR library. Study-level results: Newly diagnosed Graves' patients exceeded persistent ones in TCR diversity.

CDR3 regions were amplified by Arm-PCR using iRepertoire HTBI primers to build TCR beta libraries. In the authors' workflow: Identification yielded 62 TRBV and 13 to 15 TRBJ segments across samples. From the multiplex PCR reads, TCRdb called clonotypes with MiXCR, one entry per CDR3 protein. In this record, the V and J calls reflect TCRdb's handling and not the investigators' own analysis. The sample records over 450,000 distinct CDR3 sequences, around a fifth being singletons. At least ten counts were recorded for this clonotype. Its antigen is not known. Germline V gives CDR1 MGHRA, CDR2 YSYEKL. The V end was cut by 3 bases, the J end by 2 bases, with 10 bases between. The CDR3 is 14 residues long.

The rearrangement uses TRBV4-1 and TRBJ1-2; no definite D call. The sequence was collected from a female donor with Graves disease. Sequenced here: peripheral blood mononuclear cells (PBMCs), sampled when the disease was refractory, from a patient treated with antithyroid drugs. CDR3 region: CASSHPLFNYGYTF. In DNA form, the CDR3 reads TGCGCCAGCAGCCACCCCTTGTTCAACTATGGCTACACCTTC.